These 19 T cell receptor beta chains were all obtained from the same sample, sequenced in a study of technical replicates of blood from several donors (dated by TCRdb to about 2017). The library was made by the immunoSEQ multiplex PCR assay. Sourced from immuneACCESS, this table was stored by TCRdb with only in-frame sequences that have V and J called. A share of the clones is absent; for the studies checked, an unresolved V gene accounts for under half, and the remainder has no known explanation. The sample table contains more than 75,000 clones; only one count was recorded for 96% of them. The ten largest clones represent about 0.41% of the sample. Sequenced material: T cells isolated from PBMCs. Source of these receptors: a human donor in good health.

The genes are TRBV7-8 and TRBJ1-3; D not resolved. CDR3 length: 14 amino acids. Per the germline V gene, CDR1 is SGHVS and CDR2 is FQNEAQ. V dropped 5 bases and J dropped 1 base, with 9 bases sitting between them. This CDR3 is CASSPQTSGNTIYF. CDR3 sequence (DNA): TGTGCCAGCAGCCCTCAGACTTCTGGAAACACCATATATTTT.

This clone appeared a single time. V is TRBV7-3 and J is TRBJ2-1; D is unresolved. CDR3 length: 16 amino acids. The V end was cut by 5 bases, the J end by 0 bases, with 14 bases between. Looked up from germline, CDR1 is SGHTA and CDR2 is FQGTGA. The CDR3 loop is CASSPPPYRSYNEQFF. CDR3 sequence (DNA): TGTGCCAGCAGCCCCCCGCCCTATCGCTCCTACAATGAGCAGTTCTTC. The whole variable domain, remainder taken from reference TRBV7-3 and TRBJ2-1, is GAGVSQTPSNKVTEKGKYVELRCDPISGHTALYWYRQSLGQGPEFLIYFQGTGAADDSGLPNDRFFAVRPEGSVSTLKIQRTERGDSAVYLCASSPPPYRSYNEQFFGPGTRLTVL.

This chain uses TRBV10-3 with TRBJ2-2; a weak D match, TRBD1 (5 bases). There are 14 residues in the CDR3. V shed 3 bases and J shed 4 bases, with 9 bases lying between them. Germline V gene lookup returns CDR1 ENHRY and CDR2 SYGVKD. CDR3 in amino acids: CAISEGVGTGELFF. CDR3 coding DNA: TGTGCCATCAGTGAAGGGGTCGGCACCGGGGAGCTGTTTTTT.

This clone has only one observation. V and J are TRBV2 and TRBJ2-3; 10 positions agree with TRBD2. V was pared by 5 bases and J by 2 bases, with 4 bases of the junction left unmatched. Germline CDR1 is SNHLY and CDR2 is FYNNEI. The CDR3 loop spans 15 amino acids. The CDR3 DNA sequence: TGTGCCAGCAGTACTCTAGCGGGAGTCACAGATACGCAGTATTTT. As protein: CASSTLAGVTDTQYF.

This rearrangement joins TRBV28 to TRBJ2-1, with 11 bases fitting TRBD2. Looked up from germline, CDR1 is MDHEN and CDR2 is SYDVKM. This CDR3 region has 15 residues. Losses at the gene ends were 8 bases for V and 2 bases for J; bases not matched to a gene: 5. This CDR3 is CASQVTSGAYNEQFF. The DNA for the CDR3 is TGTGCCAGCCAGGTGACTAGCGGGGCCTACAATGAGCAGTTCTTC.

The J gene is TRBJ2-2, the V gene TRBV29-1; no definite D call. The length of the CDR3 is 11 residues. Germline CDR1 and CDR2: SQVTM and ANQGSEA. Trimming stripped 4 bases from V and 6 bases from J, with 6 bases between. CDR3: CSVGLPGELFF. The CDR3 DNA reads TGCAGCGTTGGTCTCCCCGGGGAGCTGTTTTTT.

The chain recombines TRBV2 with TRBJ1-2, with D tentatively TRBD1 (5 bases). V lost 5 bases, J lost 0 bases, and 13 bases lay in between. The CDR3 is 15 residues long. From germline, CDR1 is SNHLY and CDR2 FYNNEI. This chain's CDR3 is CASSSEMTANYGYTF. CDR3 DNA: TGTGCCAGCAGTTCTGAGATGACAGCTAACTATGGCTACACCTTC.

CDR3 DNA: TGTGCCAGCAGCCTTTCAGACCGACTAGCCGATACGCAGTATTTT. This gives the protein CASSLSDRLADTQYF. V and J are TRBV7-9 and TRBJ2-3; 7 positions agree with TRBD2. The CDR3 loop spans 15 amino acids. CDR1 is SEHNR and CDR2 is FQNEAQ in the germline V gene (reference sequence). Trimming cost V 5 bases and J 6 bases; bases outside gene matches: 11.

The chain carries TRBV20-1 and TRBJ2-5; no clear D. The germline CDR1 and CDR2 sequences are DFQATT and SNEGSKA (reference sequence). This CDR3 is 11 amino acids long. The germline V and J ends were trimmed by 5 bases and 0 bases, with 4 bases remaining between them. The CDR3 DNA reads TGCAGTGCTTTAAACCAAGAGACCCAGTACTTC. Residues: CSALNQETQYF.

This chain joins TRBV27 and TRBJ2-1; perhaps TRBD1 as D (6 bases). The CDR3 consists of 14 residues. Germline loops: CDR1 MNHEY, CDR2 SMNVEV (reference sequence). With 6 bases removed from V and 5 bases from J, the gap between germline ends came to 14 bases. DNA of the CDR3: TGTGCCAGCAGCTTGCGGACAGCCCACAATGAGCAGTTCTTC. Amino acids: CASSLRTAHNEQFF.

The chain carries TRBV7-3 and TRBJ2-5, with 9 bases aligning to TRBD2. The V segment lost 5 bases and the J segment 3 bases; nucleotides outside the gene matches: 7. This CDR3 contains 15 residues. The V gene's germline CDR1 is SGHTA and CDR2 FQGTGA. CDR3 in amino acids: CASSKGLAAKETQYF. The CDR3 DNA sequence: TGTGCCAGCAGCAAGGGACTAGCAGCTAAAGAGACCCAGTACTTC.

J is TRBJ2-5 and V is TRBV5-6; possibly TRBD2 for D (6 bases). CDR1 and CDR2 (germline): SGHDT, YYEEEE. This CDR3 is 18 amino acids long. Trimming pared 5 bases from V and 5 bases from J, leaving 28 bases between. This CDR3 is CASSIRDFSRNVWETQYF. The CDR3 DNA sequence: TGTGCCAGCAGTATCCGGGACTTCTCACGAAACGTTTGGGAGACCCAGTACTTC.

J is TRBJ2-7 and V is TRBV29-1; a weak D match, TRBD2 (6 bases). The V gene's germline CDR1 is SQVTM and CDR2 ANQGSEA. The length of the CDR3 is 14 residues. V gave up 2 bases and J gave up 1 base, with 12 bases separating them. CDR3 amino acids: CSVELDYPSYEQYF. CDR3 nucleotides: TGCAGCGTTGAATTGGACTATCCTTCCTACGAGCAGTACTTC.

The chain combines TRBV10-3 with TRBJ1-3; D is possibly TRBD1 (6 bases). The ends were cut back, 2 bases at V and 5 bases at J, with 13 bases in the middle. The CDR3 runs 15 residues. Germline V gives CDR1 ENHRY, CDR2 SYGVKD. The CDR3 is CAISENRASRNTIYF. CDR3 nucleotides: TGTGCCATCAGTGAGAACAGGGCGAGTAGAAACACCATATATTTT.

The genes are TRBV21-1 and TRBJ2-3; TRBD2 is the table's D call and was not checked against the DNA. TRBV21-1 is recorded as a pseudogene. This CDR3 is 15 amino acids long. CDR3 residues: CASSKLAGVRDTQYF. CDR3 coding DNA: TGTGCCAGCAGCAAACTAGCGGGAGTTCGAGATACGCAGTATTTT.

The rearrangement joins TRBV7-9 to TRBJ2-1, with D possibly being TRBD2 (5 bases). Germline V lookup: CDR1 SEHNR, CDR2 FQNEAQ (reference sequence). Trimming took off 2 bases at V and 8 bases at J, with 7 bases between the two ends. This CDR3 is built from 12 residues. Here the CDR3 reads CASSLRDYEQFF. The DNA for the CDR3 is TGTGCCAGCAGCTTACGGGATTATGAGCAGTTCTTC.

The rearrangement links TRBV27 to TRBJ2-2, with a weak D call TRBD2 (6 bases). Trimming took 5 bases from V and 1 from J, leaving 14 bases between them. The V gene's germline CDR1 is MNHEY and CDR2 SMNVEV (reference sequence). CDR3 length: 16 amino acids. Here the CDR3 reads CASSPRLEVNTGELFF. CDR3 nucleotides: TGTGCCAGCAGTCCTAGACTAGAAGTGAACACCGGGGAGCTGTTTTTT.

The J gene is TRBJ2-3, the V gene TRBV5-4; no definite D call. Germline CDR1 reads SGHNT; CDR2 reads YYREEE (reference sequence). This CDR3 has 15 residues. V was trimmed by 3 bases and J by 2 bases, leaving 13 bases between them. The chain's CDR3 is CASSYNWAYTDTQYF. The CDR3 region has the DNA TGTGCCAGCAGCTATAACTGGGCCTACACAGATACGCAGTATTTT.

The chain uses TRBV6-6 and TRBJ1-5; 9 bases match TRBD1. With V trimmed by 4 bases and J by 7 bases, 5 bases remained unmatched. Per the germline V gene, CDR1 is MNHNY and CDR2 is SVGAGI (reference sequence). CDR3 size: 14 residues. CDR3 nucleotide sequence: TGTGCCAGCAGTTCACAGGGGGCGAGGCAGCCCCAGCATTTT. Translated: CASSSQGARQPQHF.